This T cell receptor (beta chain) was recovered during a study of T-cell memory formation after mild COVID-19. The wider study: Each donor largely had its own TCR clusters. Overall study results and limits: Pre-infection memory showed some responding clones, and this suggested that cross-reactive memory joined. Whereas later expanders leaned CD4+, clones contracting day 15 to 85 showed a balanced CD4/CD8 makeup.

In its sample, this clonotype was seen many times. Its antigen is still unknown. With 0 bases clipped from V and 6 bases from J, the junction kept 5 bases outside the gene matches. The CDR3 has 16 residues. Germline values: CDR1 LNHNV, CDR2 YYDKDF (reference sequence). Via MiXCR, TCRdb re-called the 5' RACE reads, giving one row per CDR3 protein. This table has 190,000 or so distinct CDR3 sequences, over 20% appearing once. The clonotype comes from an adult woman who had mild COVID-19 (a few samples of this study predate the infection). Cell type and time point are not known. Sequenced sample: PBMCs or a T cell subset sorted from them (not recorded which). The chain joins TRBV15 to TRBJ2-1; 10 positions agree with TRBD2. This CDR3 reads CATSRDLAGDGNEQFF. The CDR3 bases are TGTGCCACCAGCAGAGATCTAGCGGGAGATGGCAATGAGCAGTTCTTC.